What follows is one TCR beta chain and its context. What this receptor recognizes is not known. The record has no base qualities; no much larger clone is one base away. In light of the paper, this sample's time point label describes: after dendritic cell vaccination, including at tumor progression/relapse. Patients were selected on the basis of adequate residual fresh-frozen tumor tissue and more than two years of available survival data. None of the glioblastoma patients carried an isocitrate dehydrogenase mutation, although molecular status otherwise varied. PBMC were collected before vaccination, two weeks after the third vaccination, and at tumor progression if tumor progression occurred. Genomic DNA was extracted with the Qiagen DNeasy Blood extraction Kit. The immunoSEQ assay amplified TCRB CDR3 regions from about 2 micrograms of genomic DNA, or from all available DNA when less than that amount was available. The multiplex PCR relied on 60 forward primers for TCR V beta segments and 13 reverse primers for J beta segments. Synthetic control templates were spiked into each sample at limiting dilution to estimate reads per starting template. The Illumina HiSeq System generated sequencing reads of 87 bp. On the authors' methods: PCR and sequencing errors were removed by a nearest neighbor algorithm that merged closely related sequences. TCR overlap was measured as the percentage of unique tumor TCR beta sequences also present in the same patient's peripheral blood. What TCRdb holds here is the immuneACCESS table cut down to in-frame rearrangements. Part of the clones is not present; checked against another copy, under half of the missing clones reflect an unresolved V gene, and the others are unexplained. V and J calls plus clone size are reproduced from that table; the DNA served to infer D and trimming. The sample table shows tens of thousands of clones, and 75% to 90% are seen once. The ten largest clones capture roughly 2% of the sample.

The germline V gene supplies CDR1 SGHDN and CDR2 FVKESK. The CDR3, from cysteine to phenylalanine, totals 15 residues. Only the CDR3 DNA stays, 45 bases, in frame from base 1. Compared with germline, V lacks 1 base and J lacks 3 bases; bases without a gene match: 2. The record originates from a study of glioma-infiltrating T cells after dendritic cell vaccination (dated by TCRdb to about 2016). With regard to the full study: Of the approximately 15 glioblastoma patients in the cohort, all drawn from Phase I and II dendritic cell vaccination trials, 9 were newly diagnosed and 6 had recurrent disease. Between the early 2000s and the early 2010s, patients were given autologous tumor lysate-pulsed dendritic cell vaccination. The vaccine consisted of monocyte-derived dendritic cells cultured seven days with IL-4 and GM-CSF, then pulsed overnight with autologous tumor lysate. Each patient was given three intradermal dendritic cell vaccine injections, spaced two weeks apart, in the arm below the axilla. In glioblastoma patients vaccinated with dendritic cells, deep sequencing of TCR beta CDR3 regions served to measure the amount of tumor-infiltrating lymphocytes and to compare repertoires between tumor and blood. Survival after dendritic cell vaccination was correlated with TCR sequencing metrics such as TIL content and the overlap between tumor and blood repertoires. What the research found in general, with its limitations: The cohort was small and heterogeneous, few patients had complete blood and tumor sets, and even fewer had initial-recurrent tumor pairs. Longer time to progression and overall survival after dendritic cell vaccination were predicted by higher estimated pretreatment TIL content. The TCR overlap response model with three groups was called speculative and said to need prospective validation. TCR clonality showed no direct relationship with survival, which suggests that a diverse polyclonal response may matter.

The specimen comprised blood, sampled after dendritic cell vaccination. This receptor was taken from a human donor with glioblastoma. Rearrangement joined TRBV14 to TRBJ2-1; TRBD1 lines up with 8 middle nucleotides. The DNA is TGTGCCAGCAGCCAAGTTACAGGGGGCTACAATGAGCAGTTCTTC. It codes for CASSQVTGGYNEQFF.